This passage covers 2 T cell receptor beta chains from one sample sequenced in a study of Ad26.COV2.S vaccination and SARS-CoV-2 variants. Measured with immunoSEQ multiplex PCR; TCRdb has only the in-frame clones, and not every one. The sample carries some 250,000 clones, 70% to 90% recorded once. This sample's treatment: some 20 received Ad26.COV2.S at low or high dose, single or two shots; five or six received placebo; per-sample allocation not given. On day 63 after the first injection, vaccine and placebo recipients gave samples. The sample here was peripheral blood, taken in a trial of Ad26.COV2.S vaccine versus placebo. The receptors stem from a person between 18 and 60 years old who received the Ad26.COV2.S COVID-19 vaccine or a placebo.

The chain links TRBV9 to TRBJ1-2; D unclear. Trimming left V 3 bases short and J 4 bases short, with 13 bases between. Germline CDR1 is SGDLS and CDR2 is YYNGEE. This CDR3 region has 14 residues. The CDR3 here is CASSAASPLYGYTF. The CDR3 region has the DNA TGTGCCAGCAGCGCGGCCTCCCCCCTCTATGGCTACACCTTC.

The chain recombines TRBV10-1 with TRBJ2-3, with 10 positions matching TRBD1. The trim removed 4 bases at V and 2 bases at J, leaving 6 bases unmatched. This CDR3 region has 16 residues. Looked up from germline, CDR1 is WNHNN and CDR2 is SYGVQD (reference sequence). CDR3 in amino acids: CASSATGTGDTDTQYF. The CDR3 DNA reads TGCGCCAGCAGTGCCACCGGGACAGGGGACACAGATACGCAGTATTTT.